The next 14 T cell receptor beta chains were all read from a single sample in a study of T-cell reconstitution after alpha-beta-depleted transplantation in children. Unique molecular identifiers were used in preparing the TCRbeta library. In TCRdb, the PCR reads were re-called with MiXCR into one record per CDR3 protein. The table has about 500,000 distinct CDR3 sequences, around 10% seen once. Sequencing used PBMCs, mostly from graft donor cells, obtained 180 days after TCRalphabeta/CD19-depleted stem cell transplant. All receptors derive from a female patient between 2 and 10 years old who had a stem cell transplant for aplastic anemia, so the T cells may come from the graft donor.

The chain employs TRBV7-2 and TRBJ1-3; possible D gene TRBD1, 6 bases. The germline V and J ends were trimmed by 5 bases and 2 bases, with 13 bases remaining between them. Germline V CDR1 and CDR2: SGHTA, FQGNSA. CDR3 size: 15 residues. The CDR3 region has the DNA TGTGCCAGCAGCGGGGGGGAGGGGGCTGGAAACACCATATATTTT. It is translated as CASSGGEGAGNTIYF.

The CDR3 is CASSLVVAGDYEQFF. DNA for the CDR3: TGTGCCAGCAGCTTAGTTGTAGCGGGAGACTATGAGCAGTTCTTC. J is TRBJ2-1 and V is TRBV7-8; 9 bases match TRBD2. The J segment lost 8 bases and the V segment lost 1 base, leaving 6 bases of the junction unmatched. Germline loops: CDR1 SGHVS, CDR2 FQNEAQ. CDR3 length equals 15 residues.

This clonotype was seen repeatedly, ten times or more. This sequence joins TRBV20-1 and TRBJ2-7; D is unresolved. Germline loops: CDR1 DFQATT, CDR2 SNEGSKA (reference sequence). The CDR3 is 12 amino acids. The ends were cut back, 0 bases at V and 3 bases at J, with 6 bases in the middle. CDR3 protein: CSAREGDYEQYF. CDR3 in DNA: TGCAGTGCTAGAGAAGGTGACTACGAGCAGTACTTC.

This clonotype was detected a few times. The chain has TRBV11-2 and TRBJ2-7, with 8 bases that match TRBD2. The V gene end was trimmed by 2 bases and the J gene end by 2 bases; junction bases not matched to a gene: 14. The CDR3 is 18 amino acids. Germline CDR1 and CDR2: SGHAT and FQNNGV. In DNA form, the CDR3 reads TGTGCCAGCAGCTTATTTCCTCCGGGACTAGGGAGAACCTACGAGCAGTACTTC. Amino acid sequence: CASSLFPPGLGRTYEQYF.

A few counts support this clonotype. The chain carries TRBV7-2 and TRBJ2-1; D is ambiguous. CDR3 length: 12 amino acids. The V end lost 5 bases, the J end lost 11 bases, and 13 bases lay between the germline ends. Germline V gives CDR1 SGHTA, CDR2 FQGNSA. The CDR3 bases are TGTGCCAGCAGCGTTTACTTAGGGAAGCAGTTCTTC. Translating it yields CASSVYLGKQFF. The variable domain in full, with the rest retrieved from reference TRBV7-2 and TRBJ2-1, is GAGVSQSPSNKVTEKGKDVELRCDPISGHTALYWYRQSLGQGLEFLIYFQGNSAPDKSGLPSDRFSAERTGGSVSTLTIQRTQQEDSAVYLCASSVYLGKQFFGPGTRLTVL.

Concerning this clonotype: The junction shows a germline mismatch at one end, possibly a read error. The J gene is TRBJ2-7, the V gene TRBV7-3; 11 nucleotides match TRBD2. This CDR3 has 16 amino acids. Germline assignment: CDR1 SGHTA and CDR2 FQGTGA. The DNA for the CDR3 is TGTGCCAGCAGCTTAGATAGTCTAGCGGGAGGAAGAGAGCGGTACTTC. As protein: CASSLDSLAGGRERYF.

V is TRBV6-2 or TRBV6-3 and J is TRBJ2-7, with D possibly being TRBD1 (5 bases). The V gene's germline CDR1 is MNHEY and CDR2 SVGEGT. Deletions cut 2 bases from V and 0 bases from J, with 11 bases between. This CDR3 has 15 amino acids. The CDR3 sequence: CASSYGAAHSYEQYV. The CDR3 coding sequence is TGTGCCAGCAGTTACGGGGCCGCTCACTCCTACGAGCAGTACGTC.

Only a few counts were recorded for this clonotype. The chain uses TRBV7-3 and TRBJ1-1, with D unresolved. The V gene's germline CDR1 is SGHTA and CDR2 FQGTGA. The CDR3 runs to 14 residues. The V end was cut by 2 bases, the J end by 4 bases, with 11 bases between. CDR3 residues: CASSLYSGSTEAFF. The CDR3 nucleotides are TGTGCCAGCAGCTTATATTCGGGCTCCACTGAAGCTTTCTTT.

This CDR3 is CASSWTGGNEQYV. The CDR3, as DNA: TGCGCCAGCAGTTGGACAGGGGGCAACGAGCAGTACGTC. The chain recombines TRBV5-1 with TRBJ2-7; TRBD1 matches 11 bases. The germline gives CDR1 SGHRS, CDR2 YFSETQ. This CDR3 spans 13 amino acids. V shed 5 bases, J shed 5 bases, and the junction held 3 bases outside the gene matches.

J is TRBJ2-7 and V is TRBV30; D possibly corresponds to TRBD2 (6 bases). The CDR3 consists of 12 residues. From germline, CDR1 is GTSNPN and CDR2 SVGIG (reference sequence). Trimming pared 2 bases from V and 7 bases from J, leaving 12 bases between. The CDR3 loop is CAWSQGGEEQYF. CDR3 nucleotides: TGTGCCTGGAGTCAGGGCGGGGAAGAGCAGTACTTC.

The chain carries TRBV5-1 and TRBJ2-5, with D perhaps TRBD1 (6 bases). CDR1 and CDR2 (germline): SGHRS, YFSETQ. Trimming took 4 bases from V and 7 from J, leaving 11 bases between them. The CDR3 loop spans 12 amino acids. The CDR3 DNA reads as TGCGCCAGCAGCCTGGGACACGGGACCCAGTACTTC. Its protein product is CASSLGHGTQYF.

This chain links TRBV7-2 with TRBJ2-7, with 7 bases identical to TRBD2. Germline lookup yields CDR1 SGHTA and CDR2 FQGNSA. The CDR3 totals 14 residues. With 5 bases clipped from V and 4 bases from J, the junction kept 8 bases outside the gene matches. CDR3 residues: CASSPAAGRYEQYF. CDR3 coding DNA: TGTGCCAGCAGCCCAGCAGCGGGACGATACGAGCAGTACTTC.

This chain's CDR3 is CSALFGTKKYNEQFF. The CDR3 coding sequence is TGCAGTGCGCTGTTTGGTACTAAAAAATACAATGAGCAGTTCTTC. The chain recombines TRBV20-1 with TRBJ2-1; D gene ambiguous. Trimming pared 6 bases from V and 4 bases from J, leaving 19 bases between. The CDR3 runs 15 residues. Germline CDR1 DFQATT, CDR2 SNEGSKA (reference sequence).

This clonotype was observed a handful of times. The gene calls are TRBV11-2 and TRBJ2-7; D gene ambiguous. The CDR3 consists of 15 residues. The germline V gene encodes CDR1 SGHAT and CDR2 FQNNGV. The ends were cut back, 4 bases at V and 0 bases at J, with 13 bases in the middle. The CDR3 nucleotides are TGTGCCAGCAGCTCCATCTCACGGAGCTCCTACGAGCAGTACGTC. Translating gives CASSSISRSSYEQYV.